This is a list of T cell receptor beta chains from one sample in a study of cytomegalovirus exposure and HLA in healthy donors. Clones were sequenced by immunoSEQ multiplex PCR, and TCRdb holds only the in-frame ones, with some missing. Of 170,000 or so clones listed, about 85% are singletons. The specimen was PBMCs. These receptors were collected from a man aged 18-30 years in good health and CMV-seronegative. Each CDR3 is given with its conserved first and last residue. The order of the fields is J gene, clone size, V gene, D gene, CDR3 protein, CDR3 DNA. The D gene is left open where the match is weak. Not every row has a clone size; where given, it reads once, few, many or a size class.

J: TRBJ2-7; size: once; V: TRBV5-6; D: TRBD2; CDR3: CASSVGLAPFAYEQYF; DNA: TGTGCCAGCAGCGTGGGACTAGCTCCCTTCGCCTACGAGCAGTACTTC
J: TRBJ2-5; size: -; V: TRBV9; D: -; CDR3: CASSALGSSGPRETQYF; DNA: TGTGCCAGCAGCGCCCTCGGGAGTAGCGGACCCCGGGAGACCCAGTACTTC
J: TRBJ2-7; size: -; V: TRBV27; D: TRBD1; CDR3: CASSAARDRGSYEQYF; DNA: TGTGCCAGCAGCGCTGCTAGGGACAGGGGGTCCTACGAGCAGTACTTC
J: TRBJ1-4; size: -; V: TRBV5-1; D: -; CDR3: CASSSRGSYGEKLFF; DNA: TGCGCCAGCAGCTCCCGAGGGTCGTACGGTGAAAAACTGTTTTTT
J: TRBJ2-1; size: -; V: TRBV19; D: -; CDR3: CASRNPTRSSYNEQFF; DNA: TGTGCCAGTAGAAACCCGACTAGGTCTTCCTACAATGAGCAGTTCTTC
J: TRBJ2-5; size: -; V: TRBV2; D: -; CDR3: CASRAVAYQETQYF; DNA: TGTGCCAGCAGGGCGGTGGCCTACCAAGAGACCCAGTACTTC
J: TRBJ2-7; size: -; V: TRBV5-1; D: -; CDR3: CASSLPGTGDYEQYF; DNA: TGCGCCAGCAGCTTACCCGGGACGGGGGACTACGAGCAGTACTTC
J: TRBJ2-1; size: -; V: TRBV13; D: TRBD2; CDR3: CASSLGGTSGKYNEQFF; DNA: TGTGCCAGCAGCTTAGGCGGGACTAGCGGAAAATACAATGAGCAGTTCTTC
J: TRBJ2-4; size: -; V: TRBV28; D: TRBD1; CDR3: CASSRGEDRGNGGIQYF; DNA: TGTGCCAGCAGTCGAGGAGAGGACAGGGGGAATGGCGGCATTCAGTACTTC
J: TRBJ2-6; size: -; V: TRBV28; D: -; CDR3: CASSLNSGANVLTF; DNA: TGTGCCAGCAGTCTAAACTCTGGGGCCAACGTCCTGACTTTC
J: TRBJ2-7; size: -; V: TRBV6-4; D: TRBD2; CDR3: CASSTASGRPRKGEQYF; DNA: TGTGCCAGCAGTACCGCTAGCGGGAGGCCACGCAAAGGCGAGCAGTACTTC